This T cell receptor (beta chain) was observed in a study of T-cell reconstitution after alpha-beta-depleted transplantation in children. A few counts support this clonotype. Unique molecular identifiers were incorporated during preparation of the TCRbeta library. TCRdb processed the PCR reads anew with MiXCR; each CDR3 protein has one entry. The sample consists of around 360,000 distinct CDR3 sequences, approximately 10% of them appearing once. V dropped 7 bases and J dropped 2 bases, with 15 bases sitting between them. Germline CDR1 reads LNHDA; CDR2 reads SQIVND (reference sequence). The CDR3 is 15 residues long.

V usage is TRBV19 and J usage is TRBJ1-5; the D is unclear. The sequence came from a human donor who donated a stem cell graft to a child with acute lymphoblastic leukemia. This specimen was PBMCs from the stem cell graft donor, taken from the stem cell graft. The CDR3 loop reads CASIPPGYGNQPQHF. Written as DNA, the CDR3 is TGTGCCAGTATCCCCCCGGGATATGGCAATCAGCCCCAGCATTTT.